This passage covers 18 T cell receptor beta chains from one sample sequenced in a study of shared clonotypes between healthy human individuals. The repertoire was sequenced with immunoSEQ multiplex PCR; TCRdb's copy has only in-frame clones and lacks some. The repertoire holds just over 2,000,000 clones, with roughly 95% as singletons. The sequenced sample consisted of naive CD4+ T cells sorted from blood. The subset denotes: CD45RA+ positively selected. These receptors all come from a young man in good health.

The genes are TRBV9 and TRBJ1-4; tentatively, D is TRBD1 (6 bases). The V end was cut by 3 bases, the J end by 7 bases, with 13 bases between. Germline CDR1 is SGDLS and CDR2 is YYNGEE. The CDR3 is 14 amino acids. Here the CDR3 DNA reads TGTGCCAGCAGCGAGGGGGTTTCTAGTGAAAAACTGTTTTTT. Residues: CASSEGVSSEKLFF.

This clone was recorded once. The chain recombines TRBV18 with TRBJ1-2; tentatively, D is TRBD1 (5 bases). Germline values: CDR1 KGHSH, CDR2 LQKENI. V lost 6 bases, J lost 4 bases, and 18 bases lay in between. This CDR3 has 15 residues. CDR3 in amino acids: CASSEGIQTSYGYTF. In DNA form, the CDR3 reads TGTGCCAGCTCTGAGGGGATACAGACCTCCTATGGCTACACCTTC.

The chain uses TRBV4-2 and TRBJ1-2; D not certain. This CDR3 has 15 residues. Between the trimmed V and J ends, which lost 0 bases and 0 bases, there was a span of 8 bases. The V gene's germline CDR1 is LGHNA and CDR2 YNFKEQ. The DNA of the CDR3 is TGTGCCAGCAGCCAAGAAGCGGTTCCTAACTATGGCTACACCTTC. Its translation: CASSQEAVPNYGYTF.

The chain carries TRBV5-1 and TRBJ1-1, with D hard to call. The CDR3 extends over 15 amino acids. Germline assignment: CDR1 SGHRS and CDR2 YFSETQ. Trimming shortened V by 4 bases and J by 1 base, and 14 bases separated the two germline ends. Written as DNA, the CDR3 is TGCGCCAGCAGCGCGCTACCGGGAGCGAACACTGAAGCTTTCTTT. Protein sequence: CASSALPGANTEAFF.

As for this clone: This CDR3 is also generated by other DNA sequences in the sample. The chain carries TRBV6-5 and TRBJ1-3; 7 bases map to TRBD1. Germline lookup yields CDR1 MNHEY and CDR2 SVGAGI. This CDR3 contains 14 residues. V lost 8 bases, J lost 4 bases, and 8 bases stayed unmatched. The CDR3 DNA follows: TGTGCCAGCGGCCGACAGGGAGCCGGAAACACCATATATTTT. Its protein product is CASGRQGAGNTIYF.

The chain uses TRBV7-8 and TRBJ1-2; D gene unclear. From germline, CDR1 is SGHVS and CDR2 FQNEAQ. The V and J ends lost 5 bases and 7 bases respectively, with 11 bases between them. The CDR3 covers 12 residues. CDR3 DNA sequence: TGTGCCAGCAGCCCTGGCGTCGTTGGCTACACCTTC. Translating gives CASSPGVVGYTF.

This clone was seen once. This chain links TRBV5-1 with TRBJ2-7, with 15 bases fitting TRBD2. Germline V gene data show CDR1 as SGHRS and CDR2 as YFSETQ. V was clipped by 3 bases and J by 7 bases; unmatched bases: 14. This CDR3 comprises 18 residues. This CDR3 is CASSWSGTSGGQVREQYF. The CDR3 bases are TGCGCCAGCAGCTGGTCCGGGACTAGCGGGGGGCAGGTGCGGGAGCAGTACTTC.

V and J are TRBV27 and TRBJ2-7; TRBD1 matches 7 bases. V lost 6 bases and J lost 3; bases outside the gene matches: 8. This CDR3 contains 14 residues. Germline lookup yields CDR1 MNHEY and CDR2 SMNVEV (reference sequence). CDR3 sequence: CASSPDREGYEQYF. CDR3 bases: TGTGCCAGCAGCCCAGACAGGGAAGGCTACGAGCAGTACTTC.

V usage is TRBV4-3 and J usage is TRBJ2-1; 8 bases fit TRBD2. V trimming: 4 bases; J trimming: 5 bases; junction bases outside the gene matches: 7. This CDR3 has 15 amino acids. In germline, CDR1 is LGHNA, CDR2 YSLEER. CDR3 region: CASSRRAGDHNEQFF. CDR3 DNA: TGCGCCAGCAGCCGTAGAGCGGGAGACCACAATGAGCAGTTCTTC.

This chain connects TRBV6-6 to TRBJ1-2; D is ambiguous. The length of the CDR3 is 14 residues. From germline, CDR1 is MNHNY and CDR2 SVGAGI (reference sequence). V was shortened by 5 bases and J by 5 bases, with 15 bases between the two germline ends. Written as DNA, the CDR3 is TGTGCCAGCAGTACTGCGGAGGCTATTTATGGCTACACCTTC. Its translation is CASSTAEAIYGYTF.

This chain joins TRBV13 and TRBJ2-7, with D possibly TRBD2 on 6 matching bases. Germline V CDR1 and CDR2: PRHDT, FYEKMQ (reference sequence). The V end lost 0 bases, the J end lost 4 bases, and 10 bases lay between the germline ends. The CDR3 covers 14 residues. The CDR3 DNA sequence: TGTGCCAGCAGCTTAGGTCGAGGGACTTACGAGCAGTACTTC. This codes for CASSLGRGTYEQYF. The entire variable domain, with the rest obtained from reference TRBV13 and TRBJ2-7, is as follows: AAGVIQSPRHLIKEKRETATLKCYPIPRHDTVYWYQQGPGQDPQFLISFYEKMQSDKGSIPDRFSAQQFSDYHSELNMSSLELGDSALYFCASSLGRGTYEQYFGPGTRLTVT.

The chain uses TRBV5-1 and TRBJ1-3; D not certain. Germline V lookup: CDR1 SGHRS, CDR2 YFSETQ. Trimming removed 1 base from V and 0 bases from J, with 11 bases in between. The CDR3 contains 16 residues. CDR3 nucleotides: TGCGCCAGCAGCTTGTACTTCAGCAGCTCTGGAAACACCATATATTTT. Protein: CASSLYFSSSGNTIYF.

The V gene is TRBV18, the J gene TRBJ1-3; 7 nucleotides agree with TRBD1. Germline-derived CDR1 and CDR2 are KGHSH and LQKENI. This CDR3 region has 16 residues. V was pared by 4 bases and J by 0 bases, with 6 bases of the junction left unmatched. The CDR3 DNA follows: TGTGCCAGCTCACTACTGGGACAGAGCTCTGGAAACACCATATATTTT. It codes for CASSLLGQSSGNTIYF.

The genes are TRBV5-6 and TRBJ1-1, with TRBD1 matching over 7 bases. The CDR3 spans 16 residues. V lost 3 bases and J lost 1; bases outside the gene matches: 9. Germline V gene data show CDR1 as SGHDT and CDR2 as YYEEEE. CDR3: CASSSSRTGWNTEAFF. The CDR3 nucleotides read TGTGCCAGCAGCTCTTCCCGGACAGGATGGAACACTGAAGCTTTCTTT. Supplemented by reference TRBV5-6 and TRBJ1-1, the full variable domain reads DAGVTQSPTHLIKTRGQQVTLRCSPKSGHDTVSWYQQALGQGPQFIFQYYEEEERQRGNFPDRFSGHQFPNYSSELNVNALLLGDSALYLCASSSSRTGWNTEAFFGQGTRLTVV.

The chain couples TRBV15 to TRBJ2-3; 9 nucleotides match TRBD2. The CDR3 consists of 19 residues. Germline CDR1 is LNHNV and CDR2 is YYDKDF (reference sequence). Trimming removed 0 bases from V and 5 bases from J; junction bases left unmatched: 15. This chain's CDR3 is CATSRDSPLLAGIKDTQYF. The DNA of the CDR3 is TGTGCCACCAGCAGAGATTCGCCCCTCCTAGCGGGGATCAAAGATACGCAGTATTTT.

This chain links TRBV5-4 with TRBJ2-3, with D unresolved. Germline-derived CDR1 and CDR2 are SGHNT and YYREEE (reference sequence). Trimming pared 6 bases from V and 0 bases from J, leaving 8 bases between. This CDR3 is 13 amino acids long. For the CDR3, the DNA is TGTGCCAGCAAAAATGCTAGCACAGATACGCAGTATTTT. As protein: CASKNASTDTQYF.

This clone showed up just once. The chain has TRBV30 and TRBJ2-2; 7 bases match TRBD1. Germline trimming cut 5 bases from V and 5 bases from J; bases unmatched to any gene: 23. CDR1 and CDR2 (germline): GTSNPN, SVGIG (reference sequence). The CDR3 is made up of 19 amino acids. CDR3 region: CAWEGVFVYRNRGTGELFF. In DNA, the CDR3 is TGTGCCTGGGAAGGAGTGTTCGTATATAGGAACAGGGGAACCGGGGAGCTGTTTTTT.

This sequence joins TRBV5-1 and TRBJ1-5; possibly TRBD1 for D (5 bases). Per the germline V gene, CDR1 is SGHRS and CDR2 is YFSETQ. The CDR3 has 15 residues. Trimming cost V 4 bases and J 3 bases, with 14 bases left between them. The CDR3 loop is CASSRGTGLNQPQHF. CDR3 in DNA: TGCGCCAGCAGCCGAGGGACGGGGCTCAATCAGCCCCAGCATTTT.